This T cell receptor (beta chain) appears in the sequencing data of a study of identical twins. TCRdb processed the 5' RACE reads anew with MiXCR; each CDR3 protein has one entry. Here the sample spans 430,000 or so distinct CDR3 sequences, approximately 24% being singletons. Per the germline V gene, CDR1 is SGHRS and CDR2 is YFSETQ. This CDR3 has 14 residues. The ends were cut back, 0 bases at V and 8 bases at J, with 12 bases in the middle. The sample also formed part of further work on T cells expressing NK-cell markers. That source reports: About 1.0-8% of CD8+ T cells in several donors belonged to dominant NKG2C+ clonotypes.

The specimen sequenced was CD4+ T cells sorted from blood. The chain has TRBV5-1 and TRBJ2-4; D gene uncertain. This sequence originates from a woman under 30 in good health. The CDR3 reads CASSLEGISDIQYF. For the CDR3, the DNA is TGCGCCAGCAGCTTGGAAGGGATCTCGGACATTCAGTACTTC.